What follows is one T cell receptor (beta chain) and its context. The antigen is unknown. The data originate from a study of T-cell memory formation after mild COVID-19. Study overall: Across donors, TCR clusters were largely donor specific.

TCR alpha and TCR beta cDNA libraries carrying sample barcodes and UMIs were produced by 5'RACE using constant-segment primers. TCRdb recomputed calls from the 5' RACE reads with MiXCR, one row per CDR3 protein. This table holds some 300,000 distinct CDR3 sequences, 20% to 25% found once. Findings and limits, study-wide: The second-wave clones peaking on day 37 were not confirmed as SARS-CoV-2-specific.

Input material: PBMCs or a T cell subset sorted from them (not recorded which). The receptor was derived from a man in his late teens or twenties who had mild COVID-19 (a few samples of this study predate the infection). Cell type and time point are not known.

This CDR3 reads CASTWRGRGKNIQYF. The CDR3 nucleotides read TGTGCCAGCACCTGGAGGGGAAGGGGCAAAAACATTCAGTACTTC. This chain connects TRBV6-5 to TRBJ2-4, with TRBD2 as a possible D gene (6 bases). In germline, CDR1 is MNHEY, CDR2 SVGAGI. This CDR3 contains 15 residues. Trimming shortened V by 7 bases and J by 3 bases, and 16 bases separated the two germline ends.